This is a list of T cell receptor beta chains from one sample in a study of T cells in localized non-small cell lung cancer. Data came from immunoSEQ multiplex PCR; TCRdb stores just in-frame clones and leaves some out. The sample carries around 69,000 clones, 90% recorded once. This material consisted of peripheral blood, taken before any cancer treatment. These receptors originate from a woman between 40 and 69 years old with stage I lung adenocarcinoma. The CDR3 runs from the conserved cysteine through the conserved F or W. D genes are given only for firm matches.

v_gene	j_gene	d_gene	CDR3aa
TRBV7-8	TRBJ2-7	-	CASSLAAIFSYEQYF
TRBV28	TRBJ2-7	TRBD1	CASSLTGGSDEQYF
TRBV19	TRBJ2-1	TRBD2	CASSRPGLAGYNEQFF
TRBV4-2	TRBJ2-5	-	CASSQRQRETQYF
TRBV6-1	TRBJ1-4	-	CASSVDPGGEKLFF
TRBV5-1	TRBJ1-1	-	CASRRDSTEAFF
TRBV10-3	TRBJ1-5	-	CATSGDGLNQPQHF
TRBV9	TRBJ2-3	-	CASSVETDTQYF
TRBV28	TRBJ1-2	-	CASSLRVSGYTF
TRBV7-2	TRBJ2-5	TRBD2	CASSSSSGEGRGETQYF
TRBV7-8	TRBJ2-7	-	CASSLARDSEQYF
TRBV19	TRBJ1-1	-	CASSPLGIQYYTEAFF
TRBV28	TRBJ2-1	-	CASSLGGPYNEQFF
TRBV30	TRBJ1-3	-	CAWSAGTTDINTIYF
TRBV4-1	TRBJ1-2	-	CASSQDTGPLYGYTF
TRBV4-3	TRBJ2-1	-	CASSQGSYNEQFF
TRBV5-1	TRBJ1-2	-	CASSFDSPNYGYTF
TRBV6-1	TRBJ2-1	TRBD1	CASSARTGENEQFF
TRBV11-2	TRBJ1-1	TRBD1	CASSLVAWDSKPEAFF
TRBV5-1	TRBJ2-3	-	CASSLVGASTDTQYF
TRBV19	TRBJ1-1	-	CASCWGRTSTEAFF
TRBV6-6	TRBJ1-2	-	CASSSDGSYGYTF
TRBV5-4	TRBJ2-3	TRBD2	CASSFPSGGTDTQYF
TRBV7-8	TRBJ2-1	-	CASSPARNEQFF
TRBV5-3	TRBJ2-7	TRBD1	CARSSGQGADEQYF
TRBV18	TRBJ2-7	TRBD1	CASSPLAGTGAVLGLIYEQYF
TRBV6-1	TRBJ1-3	-	CASSEVMGSSGNTIYF
TRBV11-1	TRBJ2-1	TRBD2	CASSLLSGGPNEQFF
TRBV10-3	TRBJ2-7	-	CAISEPTLRGGEQYF
TRBV5-6	TRBJ2-5	-	CASSSDLAAQYF
TRBV5-1	TRBJ2-5	-	CASSLTPARREETQYF
TRBV19	TRBJ1-5	TRBD1	CASSITPKFGQGAGQPQHF
TRBV11-3	TRBJ1-1	-	CASSPDEWAPAFF
TRBV9	TRBJ1-6	-	CASSTRNSPLHF
TRBV12-5	TRBJ1-5	TRBD1	CASGRDSPNQPQHF
TRBV7-6	TRBJ2-1	TRBD2	CASSPLTSGARDEQFF